This T cell receptor beta chain was observed in a study of OX40 agonist ivuxolimab in advanced cancers. The CDR3 length is 16 residues. Looked up from germline, CDR1 is LNHDA and CDR2 is SQIVND (reference sequence). V lost 3 bases to trimming and J lost 7 bases; unmatched junction nucleotides: 9. Here immunoSEQ multiplex PCR was the method, and the copy in TCRdb shows in-frame clones only, minus some. The sample has roughly 48,000 clones; about four fifths are singletons. Overall study results and limits: Specificity for antigen went undetermined in the expanded peripheral T cells. There was clonal expansion of CD4+ and CD8+ blood T cells by week 6 at 0.1 to 3.0 mg/kg. There were also nonresponders showing low normalized T-cell clonal expansion.

A remark on this clone: The target antigen is unknown.

This chain connects TRBV19 to TRBJ2-2, with TRBD1 matching over 9 bases. This receptor was obtained from an adult with an advanced solid tumor such as melanoma, head and neck, liver or kidney cancer. This specimen consisted of CD4+ or CD8+ T cells sorted from blood, obtained in a trial of the OX40 agonist ivuxolimab. This CDR3 reads CASSIPPTGGVGELFF. CDR3 sequence (DNA): TGTGCCAGTAGTATTCCCCCGACAGGGGGTGTCGGGGAGCTGTTTTTT.